Described below is a single T cell receptor beta chain sequence and its context. Its antigen is currently unknown. The authors prepared the TCRbeta library with unique molecular identifiers. TCRdb reprocessed the PCR reads with MiXCR, giving one entry per CDR3 protein. The sample lists about 830,000 distinct CDR3 sequences; roughly 15% were seen once. V was cut by 8 bases and J by 6 bases, with 28 bases left in between. The V gene's germline CDR1 is MGHDK and CDR2 SYGVNS. The CDR3 loop spans 18 amino acids. This record comes from a study of T-cell reconstitution after alpha-beta-depleted transplantation in children. Points from the study as a whole: When one year had passed after transplant, most T-cell counts and diversity came from newly produced T cells. TCRbeta diversity was high at day 60 in some patients (a result of surviving recipient T cells and thymic progenitors). Several hundred expanded graft clones reportedly supplied alpha-beta T cells about two months after transplant.

The J gene is TRBJ2-2, the V gene TRBV25-1; D possibly corresponds to TRBD2 (5 bases). Sequences were derived from PBMCs, mostly from graft donor cells, sampled 360 days after TCRalphabeta/CD19-depleted stem cell transplant. The TCR sequence derives from a male patient aged 5 to 17 who had a stem cell transplant for acute lymphoblastic leukemia, so the T cells may come from the graft donor. The CDR3 loop is CASPGDRTPVFLSGELFF. The CDR3 nucleotides are TGTGCCAGCCCCGGGGATAGGACTCCCGTCTTCTTGTCCGGGGAGCTGTTTTTT.